These 7 T cell receptor beta chains came from one sample sequenced in a study of cytotoxic CD8 clonotypes in ibrutinib-treated CLL. Libraries were prepared by immunoSEQ multiplex PCR; TCRdb keeps only in-frame clonotypes and omits some of them. This sample has about 60,000 clones; approximately 54% occur once, and the top ten carry roughly 25%. The sample in question was PBMCs, obtained at disease progression, from a patient treated with ibrutinib. These receptor sequences come from a human donor with chronic lymphocytic leukemia.

This clone was found many times. V usage is TRBV4-2 and J usage is TRBJ2-2; the match to TRBD1 covers 8 bases. Germline V gene sequence: CDR1 LGHNA, CDR2 YNFKEQ. Trimming removed 3 bases from V and 8 bases from J; junction bases left unmatched: 8. The CDR3 consists of 15 residues. This CDR3 is CASSHQGQVWGELFF. In DNA form, the CDR3 reads TGTGCCAGCAGCCATCAGGGACAGGTCTGGGGGGAGCTGTTTTTT.

The chain has TRBV25-1 and TRBJ2-7; D not certain. V gave up 4 bases and J gave up 7 bases, with 8 bases separating them. This CDR3 has 11 amino acids. From germline, CDR1 is MGHDK and CDR2 SYGVNS. CDR3: CASSAFGEQYF. In DNA, the CDR3 is TGTGCCAGCAGTGCCTTTGGGGAGCAGTACTTC.

This clone was observed many times. V usage is TRBV27 and J usage is TRBJ2-7; TRBD1 might be the D (5 bases). The germline V gene encodes CDR1 MNHEY and CDR2 SMNVEV (reference sequence). The CDR3 has 12 amino acids. V lost 6 bases to trimming and J lost 7 bases, with 13 bases between them. CDR3 DNA: TGTGCCAGCAGCAGAATTAGACAGGAGCAGTACTTC. Translating it yields CASSRIRQEQYF.

This chain connects TRBV9 to TRBJ2-3, with 7 bases fitting TRBD1. J gave up 2 bases and V 2 bases, and 11 bases lay outside the gene matches. CDR3 length: 17 residues. CDR1 and CDR2 from the germline V gene are SGDLS and YYNGEE. The DNA of the CDR3 is TGTGCCAGCAGCGTCCGACAGGGCCTACCTATCACAGATACGCAGTATTTT. This sequence encodes CASSVRQGLPITDTQYF.

The rearrangement uses TRBV11-2 and TRBJ1-2, with a tentative D call TRBD1 (5 bases). Trimming removed 3 bases at V and 8 bases at J, with 10 bases between. The germline gives CDR1 SGHAT, CDR2 FQNNGV. This CDR3 has 12 residues. CDR3: CASSFATEGYTF. The CDR3, as DNA: TGTGCCAGCAGCTTCGCGACAGAAGGCTACACCTTC.

The V call is TRBV6-1, the J call TRBJ2-7; no firm D call. This CDR3 comprises 16 residues. The germline V and J ends were trimmed by 1 base and 0 bases, with 13 bases remaining between them. CDR1 and CDR2 from the germline V gene are MNHNS and SASEGT. The CDR3 sequence: CASSEEHRVISYEQYF. CDR3 coding DNA: TGTGCCAGCAGTGAAGAACATAGGGTAATCTCCTACGAGCAGTACTTC.

The V gene is TRBV28, the J gene TRBJ2-7; 10 positions match TRBD1. The V and J ends lost 2 bases and 5 bases, in that order; junction bases with no gene match: 6. This CDR3 contains 15 residues. Germline V CDR1 and CDR2: MDHEN, SYDVKM. CDR3 sequence: CASSLVDRGLNEQYF. CDR3 nucleotides: TGTGCCAGCAGTTTAGTTGACAGGGGGCTTAACGAGCAGTACTTC.